This TCR beta chain was recovered during a study of persistence of HIV-infected CD4 T cells. Study-wide background: Donors were ART-treated; their CMV- and Gag-responding CD4+ T cells were isolated.

The libraries were made with immunoSEQ version 4 in survey mode. Repertoires were generated with immunoSEQ multiplex PCR, while TCRdb's copy carries only in-frame clones and drops some. The sample carries over 60,000 clones, 70% to 75% recorded once. A note on this clone: Its specificity is not known. Germline is not matched at one junction end, which may reflect a read error.

Study-level findings and limits: Bulk TCR data could not be restricted to HIV-1-infected CMV-responding cells.

An overlapping HIV-1 Gag peptide pool stimulated these cells at approximately 1 ug/peptide/mL. Sorted nonresponding memory CD4+ T cells were CD40L-negative, CD69-negative, CD45RO-high. Donors were HIV-1-infected adults who began suppressive ART during chronic infection. Undetectable plasma HIV-1 RNA below 50 copies/mL lasted at least 4 years. In germline, CDR1 is KGHSH, CDR2 LQKENI. The CDR3 covers 14 residues. Sequences were derived from CD4+ T cells sorted from PBMCs after 18-hour stimulation, sampled from a patient who received antiretroviral therapy. This chain uses TRBV18 with TRBJ2-7; D possibly matches TRBD1 or TRBD2 (5 bases each). The sequence came from an adult man with HIV who was CMV-seropositive. The CDR3 reads CASPPRGATYEQYF. The DNA of the CDR3 is TGTGCCAGCCCACCACGAGGGGCGACCTACGAGCAGTACTTC. The full variable domain, completed using reference TRBV18 and TRBJ2-7, is NAGVMQNPRHLVRRRGQEARLRCSPMKGHSHVYWYRQLPEEGLKFMVYLQKENIIDESGMPKERFSAEFPKEGPSILRIQQVVRGDSAAYFCASPPRGATYEQYFGPGTRLTVT.